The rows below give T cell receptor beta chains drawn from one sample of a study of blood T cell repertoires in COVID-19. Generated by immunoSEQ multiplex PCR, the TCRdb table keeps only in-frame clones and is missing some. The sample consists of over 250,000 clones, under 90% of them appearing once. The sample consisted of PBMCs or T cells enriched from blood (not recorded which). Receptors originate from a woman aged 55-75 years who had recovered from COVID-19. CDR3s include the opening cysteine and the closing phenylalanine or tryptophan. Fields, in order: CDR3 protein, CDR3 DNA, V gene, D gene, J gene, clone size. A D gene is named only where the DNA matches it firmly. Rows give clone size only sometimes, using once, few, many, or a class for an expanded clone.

CASSQDLSSPYGYTF | TGTGCCAGCAGCCAAGATCTCTCCTCTCCCTATGGCTACACCTTC | TRBV3-1/TRBV3-2 | . | TRBJ1-2 | .
CASSSAGAVNTGELFF | TGTGCCAGCAGTTCAGCGGGCGCGGTGAACACCGGGGAGCTGTTTTTT | TRBV28 | . | TRBJ2-2 | once
CASSSQENTEAFF | TGTGCCAGCAGCTCACAGGAAAACACTGAAGCTTTCTTT | TRBV7-6 | . | TRBJ1-1 | .
CAWSVQGTEFVKNIQYF | TGTGCCTGGAGTGTACAGGGGACAGAATTTGTCAAAAACATTCAGTACTTC | TRBV30 | TRBD1 | TRBJ2-4 | .
CASSLGLAESTDTQYF | TGCGCCAGCAGCTTGGGACTAGCGGAGTCCACAGATACGCAGTATTTT | TRBV5-1 | TRBD2 | TRBJ2-3 | few
CATSDSKGGSSYEQYF | TGTGCCACCAGTGATTCCAAAGGGGGATCCTCCTACGAGCAGTACTTC | TRBV24-1 | . | TRBJ2-7 | .
CASSPWGVEETQYF | TGTGCCAGCTCCCCCTGGGGGGTAGAAGAGACCCAGTACTTC | TRBV27 | . | TRBJ2-5 | .
CATGLAGPNEQFF | TGTGCCACAGGACTAGCGGGACCTAATGAGCAGTTCTTC | TRBV27 | TRBD2 | TRBJ2-1 | .
CASSLQGTMNTEAFF | TGTGCCAGCAGCCTTCAGGGGACAATGAACACTGAAGCTTTCTTT | TRBV14 | . | TRBJ1-1 | .
CASSVAGQGPYEQYF | TGTGCCAGCAGCGTAGCAGGACAGGGTCCCTACGAGCAGTACTTC | TRBV9 | TRBD1 | TRBJ2-7 | .
CASSPRDRRGNTIYF | TGCGCCAGCAGTCCCAGGGACAGGAGAGGAAACACCATATATTTT | TRBV23-1 | TRBD1 | TRBJ1-3 | .
CASSLGTAIPEAFF | TGCGCCAGCAGCTTGGGGACTGCGATCCCTGAAGCTTTCTTT | TRBV5-1 | . | TRBJ1-1 | .
CASSLRSGEGGIQYF | TGTGCCAGCAGCTTACGGTCGGGGGAGGGAGGCATTCAGTACTTC | TRBV13 | TRBD2 | TRBJ2-4 | few
CASTVRGTDTQYF | TGTGCCTCAACAGTCCGCGGGACAGATACGCAGTATTTT | TRBV30 | . | TRBJ2-3 | few
CASRPGGRGEQYF | TGTGCCAGTAGACCCGGCGGGCGGGGCGAGCAGTACTTC | TRBV19 | . | TRBJ2-7 | .
CASSLDGPRRGTQYF | TGTGCCAGCAGCTTAGATGGCCCAAGACGGGGTACGCAGTATTTT | TRBV7-3 | . | TRBJ2-3 | once